This T cell receptor beta chain was sequenced in a study of shared clonotypes between healthy human individuals. Study overall: Each donor's CD4 naive and CD4 memory cells filled three plates apiece, CD8 naive two, and CD8 memory one.

General study findings and limits: Naive subsets typically showed greater estimated richness than memory subsets.

With regard to this clone: The antigen remains undetermined.

The study drew its donors from healthy HIV-negative adults without recent acute infections or vaccinations. The assay was immunoSEQ multiplex PCR, and TCRdb's table has in-frame clones only and misses some. The sample holds 2 million to 3 million clones, approximately 93% seen once. This TCR was sampled from a man younger than 35 in good health. Some clones in this sample may be carry-over from other donors' samples. Sequencing input: naive CD4+ T cells from PBMCs. Subset in this sample: CD45RA+ positively selected.

CDR3 sequence: CASSFLPQGTDTQYF. CDR3 DNA: TGCGCCAGCAGCTTTCTACCTCAGGGCACAGATACGCAGTATTTT. The chain employs TRBV5-1 and TRBJ2-3; D unresolved. Looked up from germline, CDR1 is SGHRS and CDR2 is YFSETQ. CDR3 size: 15 residues. V was shortened by 2 bases and J by 1 base, with 11 bases between the two germline ends.